This T cell receptor (beta chain) appears in the sequencing data of a study of T cell responses to AZD1222 COVID-19 vaccine. Assay used: immunoSEQ multiplex PCR; TCRdb lists only in-frame clones, some missing. The table shows 170,000 or so clones, with approximately 90% occurring only once. This TCR was recovered from an adult in good health. Specimen: peripheral blood, collected on day 0 of AZD1222 vaccination.

In DNA form, the CDR3 reads TGTGCCATCAGTGAGGAGGGAGGAGGGACAGATACCACAGATACGCAGTATTTT. Encoded protein: CAISEEGGGTDTTDTQYF. The chain joins TRBV10-3 to TRBJ2-3, with D possibly matching TRBD1 (7 bases). With 2 bases removed from V and 2 bases from J, the gap between germline ends came to 20 bases. CDR1 ENHRY and CDR2 SYGVKD come from the germline V gene. CDR3 length: 18 amino acids.